Each of the 16 T cell receptor beta chains below was sequenced from the same sample in a study of blood T cell repertoires in COVID-19. The repertoire was sequenced with immunoSEQ multiplex PCR; TCRdb's copy has only in-frame clones and lacks some. Of hundreds of thousands of clones in the sample, 70% to 90% were seen once. The sample taken for sequencing was peripheral blood. These receptor sequences come from a man between 65 and 80 years old with acute or convalescent COVID-19.

This clone was detected only a few times. V and J are TRBV5-1 and TRBJ1-2, with 9 bases identical to TRBD1. The CDR3 is 16 residues long. After removal of 4 bases from V and 1 base from J, the junction contained 8 bases not matched to a gene. CDR1 is SGHRS and CDR2 is YFSETQ in the germline V gene. The CDR3 DNA follows: TGCGCCAGCAGCCTAGGGACAGGGTCTGGTAACTATGGCTACACCTTC. Translating gives CASSLGTGSGNYGYTF.

A single count supports this clone. The chain recombines TRBV5-6 with TRBJ1-4; possible D gene TRBD1, 5 bases. Germline CDR1 and CDR2: SGHDT and YYEEEE. The CDR3 sequence is 16 residues long. V was cut by 4 bases and J by 7 bases, with 20 bases left in between. The CDR3 DNA follows: TGTGCCAGCAGCCTAACACTTCGGGGGGACGGTGAAAAACTGTTTTTT. Residues: CASSLTLRGDGEKLFF.

The V call is TRBV19, the J call TRBJ1-3; no firm D call. V lost 4 bases and J lost 1, with 14 bases in between. This CDR3 contains 16 residues. Germline CDR1 and CDR2: LNHDA and SQIVND (reference sequence). In DNA, the CDR3 is TGTGCCAGTAGTACCGGAGGATCTTATTCTGGAAACACCATATATTTT. It translates to CASSTGGSYSGNTIYF.

This clone was detected a few times. Other DNA sequences from this sample encode an identical CDR3 as well. V gene TRBV4-1 combines with J gene TRBJ1-3; unclear D gene. CDR3 length: 16 amino acids. V shed 0 bases and J shed 4 bases, with 13 bases lying between them. Germline V gene data show CDR1 as MGHRA and CDR2 as YSYEKL. The CDR3 spells CASSQDPRGSGNTIYF. The CDR3 DNA is TGCGCCAGCAGCCAAGATCCTCGGGGATCGGGAAACACCATATATTTT.

The CDR3: CASSLRGRDYGYTF. CDR3 sequence (DNA): TGTGCCAGCAGCCTCAGGGGGCGCGATTATGGCTACACCTTC. The V call is TRBV5-6, the J call TRBJ1-2, with TRBD1 identical over 8 bases. The trim removed 4 bases at V and 5 bases at J, leaving 7 bases unmatched. Germline CDR1 SGHDT, CDR2 YYEEEE. The CDR3 is made up of 14 amino acids. The complete variable domain, with remaining parts taken from reference TRBV5-6 and TRBJ1-2, reads DAGVTQSPTHLIKTRGQQVTLRCSPKSGHDTVSWYQQALGQGPQFIFQYYEEEERQRGNFPDRFSGHQFPNYSSELNVNALLLGDSALYLCASSLRGRDYGYTFGSGTRLTVV.

The V gene is TRBV24-1, the J gene TRBJ2-7; D is undetermined. In germline, CDR1 is KGHDR, CDR2 SFDVKD. The germline V and J ends were trimmed by 9 bases and 1 base, with 12 bases remaining between them. The CDR3 runs 13 residues. CDR3 sequence reads: CATSRGRSYEQYF. The CDR3, as DNA: TGTGCCACCTCCCGAGGTAGGTCCTACGAGCAGTACTTC.

Concerning this clone: The identical CDR3 is also encoded by other nucleotide sequences in the sample. The V gene is TRBV3-1 (or the pseudogene TRBV3-2), the J gene TRBJ2-3; perhaps TRBD1 as D (6 bases). Germline-derived CDR1 and CDR2 are LGHDT and YNNKEL (reference sequence). Trimming pared 4 bases from V and 1 base from J, leaving 15 bases between. This CDR3 is 16 amino acids long. The CDR3 protein is CASSPSGAGGTDTQYF. The DNA of the CDR3 is TGTGCCAGCAGCCCCAGTGGAGCAGGGGGCACAGATACGCAGTATTTT.

J is TRBJ2-1 and V is TRBV7-2; tentative D call: TRBD2 (6 bases). This CDR3 is 15 amino acids long. CDR1 SGHTA and CDR2 FQGNSA come from the germline V gene. The V and J ends lost 2 bases and 7 bases respectively, with 15 bases between them. The CDR3, as DNA: TGTGCCAGCAGCTTAATGGTACTAGCTGGGAATGAGCAGTTCTTC. Translation gives CASSLMVLAGNEQFF.

Concerning this clone itself: Distinct nucleotide sequences in the sample also encode this CDR3. V is TRBV4-2 and J is TRBJ1-4, with D possibly TRBD1 on 6 matching bases. Trimming took off 0 bases at V and 7 bases at J, with 12 bases between the two ends. Germline values: CDR1 LGHNA, CDR2 YNFKEQ. CDR3 length: 15 amino acids. CDR3 region: CASSQDRGGSEKLFF. Here the CDR3 DNA reads TGTGCCAGCAGCCAAGATAGGGGGGGAAGTGAAAAACTGTTTTTT.

The V call is TRBV29-1, the J call TRBJ2-1; TRBD1 might be the D (5 bases). CDR3 length: 14 residues. CDR1 and CDR2 (germline): SQVTM, ANQGSEA. The ends were cut back, 6 bases at V and 5 bases at J, with 17 bases in the middle. The CDR3, as DNA: TGCAGCGTACCTAGGACCAGGGCTAACAATGAGCAGTTCTTC. Its protein product is CSVPRTRANNEQFF.

The rearrangement links TRBV19 to TRBJ2-4; 9 nucleotides align to TRBD1. Trimming removed 6 bases from V and 5 bases from J; junction bases left unmatched: 5. This CDR3 comprises 14 residues. Per germline, CDR1 LNHDA and CDR2 SQIVND (reference sequence). This chain's CDR3 is CASRKDRGENIQYF. In DNA form, the CDR3 reads TGTGCCAGTAGAAAGGACAGGGGAGAAAACATTCAGTACTTC.

About this clone itself: The same CDR3 is also encoded by other DNA sequences in this sample. This sequence joins TRBV18 and TRBJ2-5, with TRBD2 as a possible D gene (6 bases). In germline, CDR1 is KGHSH, CDR2 LQKENI. This CDR3 is 13 amino acids long. V was cut by 2 bases and J by 2 bases, with 6 bases left in between. The CDR3 DNA sequence: TGTGCCAGCTCACCAGGAGGGCAAGAGACCCAGTACTTC. The encoded protein is CASSPGGQETQYF.

This chain joins TRBV7-2 and TRBJ2-7; D might be TRBD1 (5 bases). Trimming cost V 0 bases and J 1 base, with 10 bases left between them. Germline V CDR1 and CDR2: SGHTA, FQGNSA. This CDR3 has 15 residues. The CDR3 DNA follows: TGTGCCAGCAGCTTAGCCAGGGCCACTTCCTACGAGCAGTACTTC. Its protein is CASSLARATSYEQYF.

The rearrangement links TRBV20-1 to TRBJ1-2; D ambiguous. With 5 bases removed from V and 8 bases from J, the gap between germline ends came to 9 bases. This CDR3 comprises 10 residues. Germline CDR1 and CDR2: DFQATT and SNEGSKA (reference sequence). This CDR3 is CSAPSRGYTF. As DNA, the CDR3 is TGCAGTGCTCCCTCGAGAGGCTACACCTTC.

The chain is built from TRBV29-1 and TRBJ1-4; D gene ambiguous. Deletions cut 4 bases from V and 2 bases from J, with 5 bases between. The CDR3 length is 12 residues. Germline CDR1 and CDR2: SQVTM and ANQGSEA. CDR3 in amino acids: CSVGRTNEKLFF. CDR3 DNA sequence: TGCAGCGTTGGGCGGACTAATGAAAAACTGTTTTTT.

V gene TRBV28 combines with J gene TRBJ1-5; D gene uncertain. Trimming took off 6 bases at V and 4 bases at J, with 16 bases between the two ends. The CDR3 length is 15 residues. CDR1 is MDHEN, CDR2 SYDVKM, per germline. CDR3 nucleotide sequence: TGTGCCAGCAGCATCATGGGGTCGGGGAATCAGCCCCAGCATTTT. Translation: CASSIMGSGNQPQHF.